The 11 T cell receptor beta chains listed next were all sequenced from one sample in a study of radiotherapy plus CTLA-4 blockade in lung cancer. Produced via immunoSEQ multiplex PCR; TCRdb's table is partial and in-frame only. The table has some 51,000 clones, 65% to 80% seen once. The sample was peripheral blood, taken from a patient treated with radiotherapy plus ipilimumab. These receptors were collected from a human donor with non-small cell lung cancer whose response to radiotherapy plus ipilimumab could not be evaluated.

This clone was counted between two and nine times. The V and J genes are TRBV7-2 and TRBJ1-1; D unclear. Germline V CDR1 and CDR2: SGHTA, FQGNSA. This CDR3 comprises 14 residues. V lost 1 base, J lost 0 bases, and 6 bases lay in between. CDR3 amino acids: CASSLVRVNTEAFF. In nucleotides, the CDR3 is TGTGCCAGCAGCTTAGTGCGGGTGAACACTGAAGCTTTCTTT. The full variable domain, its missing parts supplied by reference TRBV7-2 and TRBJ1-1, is GAGVSQSPSNKVTEKGKDVELRCDPISGHTALYWYRQSLGQGLEFLIYFQGNSAPDKSGLPSDRFSAERTGGSVSTLTIQRTQQEDSAVYLCASSLVRVNTEAFFGQGTRLTVV.

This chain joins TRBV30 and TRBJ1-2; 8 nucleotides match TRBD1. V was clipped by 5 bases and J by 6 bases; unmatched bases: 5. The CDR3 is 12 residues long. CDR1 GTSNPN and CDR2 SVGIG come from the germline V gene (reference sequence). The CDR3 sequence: CAWGRDRHGYTF. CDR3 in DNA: TGTGCCTGGGGGCGGGACAGGCATGGCTACACCTTC.

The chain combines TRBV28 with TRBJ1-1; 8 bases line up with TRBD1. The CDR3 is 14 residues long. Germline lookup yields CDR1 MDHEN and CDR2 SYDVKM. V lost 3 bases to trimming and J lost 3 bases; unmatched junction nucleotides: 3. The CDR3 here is CASSFSTGDTEAFF. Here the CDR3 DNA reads TGTGCCAGCAGTTTTTCGACAGGGGACACTGAAGCTTTCTTT.

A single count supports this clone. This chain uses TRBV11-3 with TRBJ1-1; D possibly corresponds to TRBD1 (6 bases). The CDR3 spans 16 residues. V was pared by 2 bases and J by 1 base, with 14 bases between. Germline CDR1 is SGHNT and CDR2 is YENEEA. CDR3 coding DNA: TGTGCCAGCAGCTTATCCAGGGGCGGGAGGAACACTGAAGCTTTCTTT. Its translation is CASSLSRGGRNTEAFF.

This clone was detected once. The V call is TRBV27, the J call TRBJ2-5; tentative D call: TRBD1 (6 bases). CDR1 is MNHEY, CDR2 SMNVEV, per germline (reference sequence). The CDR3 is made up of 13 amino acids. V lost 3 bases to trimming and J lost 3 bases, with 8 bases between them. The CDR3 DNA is TGTGCCAGCAGTTTGCACAGGGAAGAGACCCAGTACTTC. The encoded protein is CASSLHREETQYF.

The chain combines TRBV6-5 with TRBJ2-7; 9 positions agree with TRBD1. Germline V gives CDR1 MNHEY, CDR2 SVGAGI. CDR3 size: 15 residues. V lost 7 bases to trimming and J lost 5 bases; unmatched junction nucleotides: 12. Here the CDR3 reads CASTAPGTGPHEQYF. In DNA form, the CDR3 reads TGTGCCAGCACCGCCCCCGGGACAGGGCCCCACGAGCAGTACTTC.

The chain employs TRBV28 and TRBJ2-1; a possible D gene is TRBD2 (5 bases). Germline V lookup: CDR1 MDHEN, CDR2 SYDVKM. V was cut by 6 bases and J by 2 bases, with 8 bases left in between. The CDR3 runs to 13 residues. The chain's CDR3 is CASRDSAYNEQFF. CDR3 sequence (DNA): TGTGCCAGCAGGGACTCAGCCTACAATGAGCAGTTCTTC.

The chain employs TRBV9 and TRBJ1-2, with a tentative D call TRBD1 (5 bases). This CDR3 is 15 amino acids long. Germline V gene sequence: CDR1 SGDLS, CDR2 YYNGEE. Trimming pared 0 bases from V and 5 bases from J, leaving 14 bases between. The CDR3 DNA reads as TGTGCCAGCAGCGTAGGTAGGTGGGGCTATTATGGCTACACCTTC. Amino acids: CASSVGRWGYYGYTF. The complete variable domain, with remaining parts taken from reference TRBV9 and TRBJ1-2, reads DSGVTQTPKHLITATGQRVTLRCSPRSGDLSVYWYQQSLDQGLQFLIQYYNGEERAKGNILERFSAQQFPDLHSELNLSSLELGDSALYFCASSVGRWGYYGYTFGSGTRLTVV.

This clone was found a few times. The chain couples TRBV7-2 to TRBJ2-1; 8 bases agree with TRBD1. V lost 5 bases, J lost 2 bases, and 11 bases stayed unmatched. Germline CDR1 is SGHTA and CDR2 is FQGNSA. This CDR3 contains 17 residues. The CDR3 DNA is TGTGCCAGCAGCCGTAAGACTACAGGGGGAACCTACAATGAGCAGTTCTTC. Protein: CASSRKTTGGTYNEQFF. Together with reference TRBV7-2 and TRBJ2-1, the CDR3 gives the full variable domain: GAGVSQSPSNKVTEKGKDVELRCDPISGHTALYWYRQSLGQGLEFLIYFQGNSAPDKSGLPSDRFSAERTGGSVSTLTIQRTQQEDSAVYLCASSRKTTGGTYNEQFFGPGTRLTVL.

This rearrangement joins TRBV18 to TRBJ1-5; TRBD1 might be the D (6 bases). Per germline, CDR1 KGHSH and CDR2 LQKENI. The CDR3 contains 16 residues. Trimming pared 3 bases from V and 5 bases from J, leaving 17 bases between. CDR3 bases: TGTGCCAGCTCACCCCGGGGAGGGGGTCTGGATCAGCCCCAGCATTTT. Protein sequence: CASSPRGGGLDQPQHF.

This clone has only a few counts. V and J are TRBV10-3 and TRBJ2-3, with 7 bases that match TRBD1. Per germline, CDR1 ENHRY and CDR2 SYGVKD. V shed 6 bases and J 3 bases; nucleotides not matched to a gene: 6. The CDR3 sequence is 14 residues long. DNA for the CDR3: TGTGCCATCAGCCGGGACAGAGCTACAGATACGCAGTATTTT. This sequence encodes CAISRDRATDTQYF.